One TCR beta chain is described in this entry. The antigen remains undetermined. This sample was taken from a study of T cell repertoires in cytomegalovirus infection. For the study at large: Public TCR beta signatures provided an indication of both CMV infection and a matching HLA type.

The trim removed 3 bases at V and 5 bases at J, leaving 4 bases unmatched. Per germline, CDR1 SGHDT and CDR2 YYEEEE. The CDR3 length is 15 residues. Whole-study results and caveats: Cumulated frequencies of public TCR beta families served to identify carriers of CMV plus the relevant HLA. Clonotype analysis showed dominance of the ex vivo response by HLA-C-restricted CMV-specific TCR beta clonotypes.

TCRdb analysed the reads with MiXCR anew, one entry per CDR3 protein. The data hold some 120,000 distinct CDR3 sequences, with roughly a tenth observed a single time. Material for sequencing was PBMCs, sequenced either directly or after in vitro stimulation (not recorded which). This receptor was taken from a human donor in good health (CMV status not recorded). Some clones in this sample may be carry-over from other donors' samples. The chain carries TRBV5-6 and TRBJ2-2; the match to TRBD1 covers 10 bases. CDR3 residues: CASSWTGQGTGELFF. DNA of the CDR3: TGTGCCAGCAGCTGGACGGGACAGGGGACCGGGGAGCTGTTTTTT.